This TCR beta chain was retrieved from a study of tumor and adjacent non-tumor tissue in lung cancer. The study's findings and limits: Tumor tissue had significantly higher TCR diversity than normal lung.

A note on this clonotype: Its target is unknown. This sequence may be a read error, since a much larger clone differs from it by one base.

Germline-derived CDR1 and CDR2 are SGHNT and YYREEE (reference sequence). The CDR3 is 16 residues long. No cell sorting was done before RNA was extracted from the tissue. Distant lung tissue was collected more than 3 cm away from the tumor edge. TCRbeta libraries were built with three rounds of nested PCR, modified from ARM-PCR. From the multiplex PCR reads, TCRdb called clonotypes with MiXCR, one entry per CDR3 protein. The repertoire holds under 85,000 distinct CDR3 sequences, just over 75% seen once, with around 43% in the top ten. This receptor was taken from a man aged 65-85 years with non-small cell lung cancer. The chain links TRBV5-4 to TRBJ1-6, with D perhaps matching TRBD1 (6 bases). Sequenced: distant non-tumor lung tissue. CDR3 bases: TGTGCCAGCAGGGACCAGATGACAGGAGGGAATTCACCCTTCCACTTT. Translated, it gives CASRDQMTGGNSPFHF.